Shown below are 15 T cell receptor beta chains from a single sample sequenced in a study of metastatic and nonmetastatic thyroid tumors (dated by TCRdb to about 2020). No treatment had been received by any patient before thyroid surgery. The library was generated by PCR. TCRdb lists the instrument as Illumina HiSeq 4000. TCRdb trimmed the raw reads at Q25, called clones with MiXCR and kept productive beta chains. The sample yields 40,000 or so clones; less than 20% were counted once. 9.9% of the sample is in the top ten clones. The sequenced material came from tumor tissue. These receptors all stem from a female donor with papillary thyroid cancer or a benign thyroid nodule (not recorded which). Some clones in this sample may be carry-over from other donors' samples.

This clone was detected ten times or more. The V and J genes are TRBV11-2 and TRBJ2-5, with 11 bases lining up with TRBD2. The CDR3 sequence is 16 residues long. Per germline, CDR1 SGHAT and CDR2 FQNNGV. With V trimmed by 5 bases and J by 3 bases, 8 bases remained unmatched. This CDR3 reads CASSLTLLAGEETQYF. As DNA, the CDR3 is TGTGCCAGCAGCCTTACCCTACTAGCGGGAGAAGAGACCCAGTACTTC.

This clone has ten or more counts. The CDR3 coding sequence is TGTGCCAGCAGTTCACAGAGAAAAGCTTTCTTT. It yields the protein CASSSQRKAFF. The genes are TRBV12-3 or TRBV12-4 and TRBJ1-1, with no clear D. Trimming left V 4 bases short and J 9 bases short, with 9 bases between. The CDR3 has 11 residues.

To note about this clone: Sequence at one end of the junction differs from germline and may be a read error. The genes are TRBV28 and TRBJ2-1; 9 positions match TRBD2. This CDR3 is built from 14 residues. Looked up from germline, CDR1 is MDHEN and CDR2 is SYDVKM. This CDR3 is CASRSLAGSNEQFF. The CDR3 nucleotides read TGTGCGAGCAGATCCCTAGCGGGATCCAATGAGCAGTTCTTC.

This clone has a count of ten or more. The chain combines TRBV10-3 with TRBJ1-1, with a weak D call TRBD1 (5 bases). The CDR3 spans 12 residues. Deletions cut 11 bases from V and 0 bases from J, with 10 bases between. The V gene's germline CDR1 is ENHRY and CDR2 SYGVKD. This CDR3 reads CASGHMNTEAFF. The CDR3 bases are TGTGCCTCTGGACACATGAACACTGAAGCTTTCTTT.

The genes are TRBV5-1 and TRBJ2-7; D gene ambiguous. Germline values: CDR1 SGHRS, CDR2 YFSETQ. Trimming removed 4 bases at V and 4 bases at J, with 9 bases between. The CDR3 loop spans 12 amino acids. CDR3 DNA sequence: TGCGCCAGCAGCACGGACGGGTACGAGCAGTACTTC. Protein product: CASSTDGYEQYF.

V gene TRBV29-1 combines with J gene TRBJ2-2, with D perhaps matching TRBD2 (5 bases). V gave up 0 bases and J gave up 4 bases, with 12 bases separating them. Per germline, CDR1 SQVTM and CDR2 ANQGSEA. The CDR3 is 15 residues long. The CDR3 sequence is CSVEDFGVSTGELFF. CDR3 nucleotide sequence: TGCAGCGTTGAAGATTTCGGGGTGAGCACCGGGGAGCTGTTTTTT.

Many counts were recorded for this clone. The chain combines TRBV20-1 with TRBJ1-2; the D gene is possibly TRBD1 (5 bases). This CDR3 is built from 10 residues. Trimming took 4 bases from V and 8 from J, leaving 8 bases between them. Per the germline V gene, CDR1 is DFQATT and CDR2 is SNEGSKA (reference sequence). As DNA, the CDR3 is TGCAGTGCTAAAAGGGGAGGCTACACCTTC. This encodes CSAKRGGYTF.

Ten or more counts support this clone. This chain joins TRBV20-1 and TRBJ2-1, with 10 positions matching TRBD2. The junction had 8 bases not matched to a gene; V was cut back by 3 bases and J by 0 bases. Looked up from germline, CDR1 is DFQATT and CDR2 is SNEGSKA (reference sequence). There are 17 residues in the CDR3. The CDR3 nucleotides read TGCAGTGCTAGTCCCTCGGGACTAGCGATCTCCTACAATGAGCAGTTCTTC. It is translated as CSASPSGLAISYNEQFF.

This clone was counted many times. A much larger clone differs from this one at a single base, so this may be a read error. This rearrangement joins TRBV5-1 to TRBJ2-1; maybe TRBD2 (5 bases). V shed 4 bases and J shed 6 bases, with 14 bases lying between them. This CDR3 contains 14 residues. Germline-derived CDR1 and CDR2 are SGHRS and YFSETQ. The DNA of the CDR3 is TGCGCCAGCAGCGAGCGAGCGGTGTCCAATGAGCAGTTCTTC. Encoded protein: CASSERAVSNEQFF.

This clone is medium-sized by share. V gene TRBV20-1 combines with J gene TRBJ2-7; 9 bases align to TRBD1. The CDR3 has 16 residues. Germline CDR1 is DFQATT and CDR2 is SNEGSKA (reference sequence). The V gene end was trimmed by 0 bases and the J gene end by 1 base; junction bases not matched to a gene: 7. CDR3 amino acids: CSARDTAGTGSYEQYF. The CDR3 region has the DNA TGCAGTGCTAGAGATACAGCCGGGACAGGGTCCTACGAGCAGTACTTC.

This clone has ten or more counts. The chain couples TRBV4-1 to TRBJ1-6; D gene uncertain. Germline V gene lookup returns CDR1 MGHRA and CDR2 YSYEKL. CDR3 length: 16 amino acids. V shed 0 bases and J shed 8 bases, with 14 bases lying between them. The CDR3 sequence: CASSQDPGVRDSPLHF. In nucleotides, the CDR3 is TGCGCCAGCAGCCAAGATCCCGGGGTTAGGGATTCACCCCTCCACTTT.

The chain combines TRBV13 with TRBJ2-5; 7 nucleotides align to TRBD2. This CDR3 is 14 amino acids long. Trimming cost V 4 bases and J 8 bases; bases outside gene matches: 10. Germline lookup yields CDR1 PRHDT and CDR2 FYEKMQ (reference sequence). CDR3 residues: CASSSSGGLETQYF. In DNA, the CDR3 is TGTGCCAGCAGCTCATCGGGGGGTTTGGAAACCCAGTACTTC.

There are many counts of this clone. CDR3 DNA sequence: TGTGCCAGCAGCTCCAACAGCTACAATGAGCAGTTCTTC. Translation gives CASSSNSYNEQFF. The rearrangement links TRBV11-1 to TRBJ2-1; no firm D call. Germline CDR1 is SGHAT and CDR2 is FQDESV (reference sequence). The CDR3 runs to 13 residues. Trimming shortened V by 4 bases and J by 3 bases, and 7 bases separated the two germline ends.

The chain uses TRBV27 and TRBJ1-5; D uncertain. Germline V gene lookup returns CDR1 MNHEY and CDR2 SMNVEV (reference sequence). Trimming took 3 bases from V and 3 from J, leaving 18 bases between them. The CDR3 contains 17 residues. The CDR3 coding sequence is TGTGCCAGCAGTTTCTTAGCCGGGAGCGGGCCCAATCAGCCCCAGCATTTT. As protein: CASSFLAGSGPNQPQHF.

V gene TRBV2 combines with J gene TRBJ2-6; D may be TRBD2 (6 bases). The germline V gene encodes CDR1 SNHLY and CDR2 FYNNEI. CDR3 size: 14 residues. V was clipped by 6 bases and J by 10 bases, with 16 bases between them. CDR3 nucleotide sequence: TGTGCCAGCAGGAGCAGGTCTGGGGGGAACGTCCTGACTTTC. Translating gives CASRSRSGGNVLTF.